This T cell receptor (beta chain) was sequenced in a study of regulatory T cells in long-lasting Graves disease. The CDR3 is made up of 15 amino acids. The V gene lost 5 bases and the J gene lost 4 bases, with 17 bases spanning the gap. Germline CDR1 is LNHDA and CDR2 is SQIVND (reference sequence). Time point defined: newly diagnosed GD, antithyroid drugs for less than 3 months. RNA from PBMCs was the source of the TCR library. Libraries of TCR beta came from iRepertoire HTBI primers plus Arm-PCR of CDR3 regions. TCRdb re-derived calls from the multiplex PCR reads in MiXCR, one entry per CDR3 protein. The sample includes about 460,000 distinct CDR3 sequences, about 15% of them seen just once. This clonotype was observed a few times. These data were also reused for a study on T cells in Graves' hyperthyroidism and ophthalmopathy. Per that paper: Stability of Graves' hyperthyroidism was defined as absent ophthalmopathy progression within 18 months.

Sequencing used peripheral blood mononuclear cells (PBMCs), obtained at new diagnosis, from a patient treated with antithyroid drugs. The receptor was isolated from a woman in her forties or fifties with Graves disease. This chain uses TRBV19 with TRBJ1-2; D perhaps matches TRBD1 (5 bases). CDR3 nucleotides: TGTGCCAGTAGTTATTCGGGGCGAGGATCCTATGGCTACACCTTC. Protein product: CASSYSGRGSYGYTF.